The T cell receptor (beta chain) described here comes from a study of T-cell reconstitution after alpha-beta-depleted transplantation in children. The CDR3 is 16 amino acids. V lost 5 bases, J lost 9 bases, and 8 bases stayed unmatched. Germline V gene lookup returns CDR1 LNHDA and CDR2 SQIVND (reference sequence). This clonotype was seen only a few times. Unique molecular identifiers were incorporated into the prepared TCRbeta library. TCRdb analysed the PCR reads with MiXCR anew, one entry per CDR3 protein. The data hold roughly 110,000 distinct CDR3 sequences, with over 9% observed a single time. The TCR originated in a boy aged 2 to 10 with acute lymphoblastic leukemia, due to receive a stem cell transplant. This sequence joins TRBV19 and TRBJ2-1, with 15 positions matching TRBD2. This material consisted of PBMCs, taken before TCRalphabeta/CD19-depleted stem cell transplant. The CDR3 DNA sequence: TGTGCCAGTAGTCCCCGGACTAGCGGGAGGGAGGGTGAGCAGTTCTTC. Translation gives CASSPRTSGREGEQFF.